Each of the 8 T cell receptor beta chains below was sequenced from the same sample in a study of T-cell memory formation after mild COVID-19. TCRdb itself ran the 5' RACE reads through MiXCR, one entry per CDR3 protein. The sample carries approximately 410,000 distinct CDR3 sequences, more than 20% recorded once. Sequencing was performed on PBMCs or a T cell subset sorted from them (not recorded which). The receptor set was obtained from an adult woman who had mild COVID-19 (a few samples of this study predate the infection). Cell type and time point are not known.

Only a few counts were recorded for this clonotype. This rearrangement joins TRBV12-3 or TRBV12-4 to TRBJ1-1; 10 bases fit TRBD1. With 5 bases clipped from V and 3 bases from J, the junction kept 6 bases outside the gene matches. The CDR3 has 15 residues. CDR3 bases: TGTGCCAGCAGTCCCCGGGGGACAGGGGACACTGAAGCTTTCTTT. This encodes CASSPRGTGDTEAFF.

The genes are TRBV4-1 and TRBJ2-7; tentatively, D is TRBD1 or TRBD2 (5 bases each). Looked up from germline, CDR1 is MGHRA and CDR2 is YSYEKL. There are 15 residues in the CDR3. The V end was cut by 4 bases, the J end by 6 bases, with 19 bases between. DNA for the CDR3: TGCGCCAGCAGCCGCTTCCTGACAGTACGGGGCGAGCAGTACTTC. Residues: CASSRFLTVRGEQYF.

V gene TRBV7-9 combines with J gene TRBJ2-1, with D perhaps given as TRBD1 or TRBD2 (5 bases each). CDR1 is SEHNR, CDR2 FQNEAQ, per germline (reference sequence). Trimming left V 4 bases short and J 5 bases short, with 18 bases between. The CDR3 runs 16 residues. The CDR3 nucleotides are TGTGCCAGCAGCTCAAGAGGCCCCGGGACGCACAATGAGCAGTTCTTC. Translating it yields CASSSRGPGTHNEQFF.

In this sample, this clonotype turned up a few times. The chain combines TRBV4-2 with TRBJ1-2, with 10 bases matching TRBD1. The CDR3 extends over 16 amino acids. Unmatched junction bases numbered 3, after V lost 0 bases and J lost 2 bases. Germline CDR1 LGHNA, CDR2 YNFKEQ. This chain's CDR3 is CASSQDLTGGNYGYTF. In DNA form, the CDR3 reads TGTGCCAGCAGCCAAGATTTGACAGGGGGCAACTATGGCTACACCTTC.

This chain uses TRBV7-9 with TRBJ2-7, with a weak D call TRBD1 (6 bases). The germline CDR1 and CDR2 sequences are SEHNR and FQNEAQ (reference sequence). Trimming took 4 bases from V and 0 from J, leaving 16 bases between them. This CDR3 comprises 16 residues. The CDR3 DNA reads TGTGCCAGCAGCTCCAACAGGGACCGAAGCTCCTACGAGCAGTACTTC. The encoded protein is CASSSNRDRSSYEQYF.

Here the CDR3 reads CASSPPWGGEQYF. As DNA, the CDR3 is TGTGCCAGCAGCCCCCCCTGGGGGGGAGAGCAGTACTTC. The chain has TRBV7-9 and TRBJ2-7; 7 bases match TRBD2. This CDR3 contains 13 residues. After removal of 5 bases from V and 7 bases from J, the junction contained 8 bases not matched to a gene. CDR1 and CDR2 from the germline V gene are SEHNR and FQNEAQ (reference sequence).

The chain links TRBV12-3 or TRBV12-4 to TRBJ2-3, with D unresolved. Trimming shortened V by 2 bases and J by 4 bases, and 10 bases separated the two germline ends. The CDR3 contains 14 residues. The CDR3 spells CASSLRRSADTQYF. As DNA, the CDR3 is TGTGCCAGCAGTTTACGGCGGAGCGCAGATACGCAGTATTTT.

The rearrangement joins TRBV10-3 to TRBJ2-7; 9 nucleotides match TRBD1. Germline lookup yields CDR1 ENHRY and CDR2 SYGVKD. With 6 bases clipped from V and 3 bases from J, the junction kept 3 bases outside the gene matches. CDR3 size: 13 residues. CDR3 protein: CAISPGQGYEQYF. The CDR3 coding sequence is TGTGCCATCAGCCCGGGACAGGGCTACGAGCAGTACTTC.